These T cell receptor beta chains were read from a single sample in a study of shared clonotypes between healthy human individuals. Clones were read by immunoSEQ multiplex PCR, and TCRdb kept only the in-frame ones, dropping some. The data show some 320,000 clones, roughly 84% seen once. The sample consisted of memory CD8+ T cells sorted from blood. The origin of the receptors is a young man in good health. The CDR3 runs from the conserved cysteine through the conserved F or W. A D gene is named only where the DNA matches it firmly. The size field is filled for only some rows; it gives once, few, many or a size class.

CDR3 protein,CDR3 DNA,clone size,D gene,J gene,V gene
CASSQVVGVTEAFF,TGCGCCAGCAGCCAAGTGGTGGGGGTCACTGAAGCTTTCTTT,NA,NA,TRBJ1-1,TRBV4-1
CASSENGRWTDTQYF,TGTGCCAGCAGTGAAAACGGGAGGTGGACAGATACGCAGTATTTT,NA,TRBD2,TRBJ2-3,TRBV6-1
CASSSLGGASVPYNEQFF,TGTGCCAGCAGCTCTTTAGGGGGGGCTAGCGTCCCCTACAATGAGCAGTTCTTC,NA,NA,TRBJ2-1,TRBV7-9
CASSLLLAEISYEQYF,TGTGCCAGCAGTCTTCTACTAGCGGAGATCTCCTACGAGCAGTACTTC,once,TRBD2,TRBJ2-7,TRBV2
CASSPPGRPHTEAFF,TGTGCCAGCTCACCACCGGGCAGGCCGCACACTGAAGCTTTCTTT,NA,NA,TRBJ1-1,TRBV18
CASSESVLVSDTQYF,TGCGCCAGCAGTGAGTCGGTACTAGTTTCGGATACGCAGTATTTT,NA,NA,TRBJ2-3,TRBV10-1
CASSLGTGGREQYF,TGCGCCAGCAGCCTAGGGACAGGGGGAAGGGAGCAGTACTTC,NA,TRBD1,TRBJ2-7,TRBV4-1
CASSVTADWSNYGYTF,TGTGCCAGCAGCGTAACGGCTGACTGGTCTAACTATGGCTACACCTTC,NA,NA,TRBJ1-2,TRBV9
CASSPYLGGYYEQYF,TGCGCCAGCAGCCCTTACCTCGGCGGCTACTACGAGCAGTACTTC,NA,NA,TRBJ2-7,TRBV4-1
CASSVEFERGHTDTQYF,TGTGCCAGCAGCGTAGAATTCGAGCGGGGGCACACAGATACGCAGTATTTT,NA,TRBD2,TRBJ2-3,TRBV9
CSVEEQYNEQFF,TGCAGCGTTGAAGAGCAGTACAATGAGCAGTTCTTC,NA,NA,TRBJ2-1,TRBV29-1
CASSPGLASYEQYF,TGCGCCAGCAGCCCGGGACTAGCATCCTACGAGCAGTACTTC,NA,TRBD2,TRBJ2-7,TRBV4-3
CASSLRDSGANYGYTF,TGCGCCAGCAGCCTTAGGGACAGCGGAGCTAACTATGGCTACACCTTC,NA,TRBD1,TRBJ1-2,TRBV4-1
CASSEELTVTSGIYEQYF,TGTGCCAGCAGTGAAGAGTTGACGGTGACTAGCGGGATCTACGAGCAGTACTTC,NA,TRBD2,TRBJ2-7,TRBV6-1
CASSLDWPGRGFETQYF,TGTGCCAGCAGCTTAGATTGGCCCGGGAGAGGGTTTGAGACCCAGTACTTC,NA,NA,TRBJ2-5,TRBV11-2
CSVGDRVEAFF,TGCAGCGTTGGGGACAGGGTTGAAGCTTTCTTT,NA,TRBD1,TRBJ1-1,TRBV29-1
CASSLDWEGEQYF,TGTGCCAGCAGCTTGGATTGGGAGGGCGAGCAGTACTTC,NA,TRBD2,TRBJ2-7,TRBV5-6
CASSSYAANTIYF,TGTGCCAGCAGTTCGTATGCTGCAAACACCATATATTTT,NA,NA,TRBJ1-3,TRBV27
CASSSGSIQPQHF,TGTGCCAGCAGCTCAGGAAGCATCCAGCCCCAGCATTTT,NA,NA,TRBJ1-5,TRBV7-8
CASSPDSYEQYF,TGTGCCAGTAGTCCCGACAGCTACGAGCAGTACTTC,NA,NA,TRBJ2-7,TRBV19
CASSATDRVYEQYF,TGTGCCAGCAGCGCAACTGACAGGGTATACGAGCAGTACTTC,once,TRBD1,TRBJ2-7,TRBV5-6
CASSPWSPGLHSYNEQFF,TGCGCCAGCAGCCCCTGGAGTCCGGGACTTCACTCCTACAATGAGCAGTTCTTC,NA,NA,TRBJ2-1,TRBV4-1
CASSLNYGYTF,TGTGCCAGCAGCCTGAACTATGGCTACACCTTC,NA,NA,TRBJ1-2,TRBV11-2
CASSLGRGIAETQYF,TGTGCCAGCAGCTTAGGCAGGGGGATTGCAGAGACCCAGTACTTC,NA,TRBD1,TRBJ2-5,TRBV7-2
CSVDGGEWSYNEQFF,TGCAGCGTTGACGGGGGGGAGTGGTCCTACAATGAGCAGTTCTTC,NA,TRBD2,TRBJ2-1,TRBV29-1
CASSSRTSGRPYEQYF,TGTGCCAGCAGCTCACGGACTAGCGGGAGGCCATACGAGCAGTACTTC,NA,TRBD2,TRBJ2-7,TRBV7-9
CASSLEVGGSYNSPLHF,TGTGCCAGCAGCTTAGAGGTTGGGGGGTCCTATAATTCACCCCTCCACTTT,NA,NA,TRBJ1-6,TRBV7-8
CAWSLANTGELFF,TGTGCCTGGAGTTTGGCGAACACCGGGGAGCTGTTTTTT,NA,NA,TRBJ2-2,TRBV30
CASRATDNNYGYTF,TGTGCCAGCAGGGCAACTGATAACAACTATGGCTACACCTTC,NA,NA,TRBJ1-2,TRBV2